One and the same sample provided the 10 T cell receptor beta chains below, sequenced in a study of blood T cell repertoires in COVID-19. The protocol was immunoSEQ multiplex PCR, while the TCRdb copy is restricted to in-frame clones and leaves out a portion. The sample includes just over 20,000 clones, around 83% of them seen just once. Material: peripheral blood. Source of these receptors: a human donor in a cohort sampled during active COVID-19.

The gene calls are TRBV11-2 and TRBJ2-7, with 12 bases fitting TRBD2. With 2 bases clipped from V and 6 bases from J, the junction kept 2 bases outside the gene matches. This CDR3 spans 14 amino acids. Germline assignment: CDR1 SGHAT and CDR2 FQNNGV. CDR3 loop: CASSLMTSGSEQYF. The CDR3 nucleotides read TGTGCCAGCAGCTTAATGACTAGCGGGAGCGAGCAGTACTTC.

V and J are TRBV6-5 and TRBJ2-1, with D possibly matching TRBD2 (6 bases). Germline V CDR1 and CDR2: MNHEY, SVGAGI. The V end was cut by 0 bases, the J end by 2 bases, with 11 bases between. The length of the CDR3 is 16 residues. The CDR3 loop reads CASSYSTGRTYNEQFF. The CDR3 coding sequence is TGTGCCAGCAGTTACTCGACGGGGAGGACCTACAATGAGCAGTTCTTC.

The chain recombines TRBV29-1 with TRBJ2-1; TRBD2 agrees at 9 bases. There are 15 residues in the CDR3. Germline lookup yields CDR1 SQVTM and CDR2 ANQGSEA. The ends lost 5 bases at V and 10 bases at J; junction bases unmatched: 15. CDR3 DNA: TGCAGCGTTCTAATCGGTGGCGGGAGGGCAGGGGAGCAGTTCTTC. Translating gives CSVLIGGGRAGEQFF.

The chain uses TRBV28 and TRBJ2-3; the D gene is possibly TRBD2 (5 bases). The V and J ends lost 7 bases and 5 bases respectively, with 16 bases between them. The CDR3 is 14 residues long. Germline V gives CDR1 MDHEN, CDR2 SYDVKM. The CDR3 region has the DNA TGTGCCAGCAAAAGACGGGGTTGGGAAGATACGCAGTATTTT. This sequence encodes CASKRRGWEDTQYF.

The chain carries TRBV4-1 and TRBJ2-7; TRBD1 matches at 8 bases. Trimming took 3 bases from V and 3 from J; bases not matched to a gene: 10. CDR1 is MGHRA, CDR2 YSYEKL, per germline. This CDR3 has 16 residues. The CDR3 sequence is CASSQSGTGPSYEQYF. CDR3 DNA: TGCGCCAGCAGCCAGTCCGGGACAGGACCAAGCTACGAGCAGTACTTC.

The rearrangement joins TRBV19 to TRBJ1-2; 8 bases align to TRBD1. The length of the CDR3 is 14 residues. The germline V gene has CDR1 LNHDA and CDR2 SQIVND (reference sequence). V was pared by 0 bases and J by 8 bases, with 5 bases of the junction left unmatched. The CDR3 DNA is TGTGCCAGTAGTATAGACAGGGGGCGAAGAGGCTACACCTTC. Translation gives CASSIDRGRRGYTF.

Turning to this clone: The sample has other DNA sequences that encode this CDR3 too. The rearrangement uses TRBV28 and TRBJ1-6, with 8 nucleotides matching TRBD1. Germline assignment: CDR1 MDHEN and CDR2 SYDVKM. V shed 4 bases and J 4 bases; nucleotides not matched to a gene: 3. The CDR3 sequence is 15 residues long. The CDR3 here is CASSSTGGYNSPLHF. The CDR3 DNA is TGTGCCAGCAGTTCTACAGGGGGTTATAATTCACCCCTCCACTTT. Looking up the rest from reference TRBV28 and TRBJ1-6 gives the full variable domain: DVKVTQSSRYLVKRTGEKVFLECVQDMDHENMFWYRQDPGLGLRLIYFSYDVKMKEKGDIPEGYSVSREKKERFSLILESASTNQTSMYLCASSSTGGYNSPLHFGNGTRLTVT.

The rearrangement links TRBV6-6 to TRBJ1-3, with a weak D call TRBD1 (5 bases). CDR1 and CDR2 (germline): MNHNY, SVGAGI (reference sequence). The CDR3 spans 14 residues. The V end lost 2 bases, the J end lost 4 bases, and 9 bases lay between the germline ends. Here the CDR3 reads CASSYGGGGNTIYF. The CDR3 DNA is TGTGCCAGCAGTTACGGGGGAGGGGGAAACACCATATATTTT.

The gene calls are TRBV5-1 and TRBJ2-5; 10 nucleotides line up with TRBD2. Per the germline V gene, CDR1 is SGHRS and CDR2 is YFSETQ. V lost 0 bases to trimming and J lost 1 base; unmatched junction nucleotides: 12. This CDR3 is 19 amino acids long. The CDR3 sequence is CASSLALASGGGAQETQYF. The DNA for the CDR3 is TGCGCCAGCAGCTTGGCTTTGGCTAGCGGGGGAGGGGCCCAAGAGACCCAGTACTTC.

The chain joins TRBV5-1 to TRBJ1-1; weak D call: TRBD1 (5 bases). Germline CDR1 reads SGHRS; CDR2 reads YFSETQ. Trimming removed 4 bases at V and 3 bases at J, with 16 bases between. The length of the CDR3 is 15 residues. Here the CDR3 reads CASSVQGGGYTEAFF. In nucleotides, the CDR3 is TGCGCCAGCAGCGTTCAGGGCGGGGGGTACACTGAAGCTTTCTTT.